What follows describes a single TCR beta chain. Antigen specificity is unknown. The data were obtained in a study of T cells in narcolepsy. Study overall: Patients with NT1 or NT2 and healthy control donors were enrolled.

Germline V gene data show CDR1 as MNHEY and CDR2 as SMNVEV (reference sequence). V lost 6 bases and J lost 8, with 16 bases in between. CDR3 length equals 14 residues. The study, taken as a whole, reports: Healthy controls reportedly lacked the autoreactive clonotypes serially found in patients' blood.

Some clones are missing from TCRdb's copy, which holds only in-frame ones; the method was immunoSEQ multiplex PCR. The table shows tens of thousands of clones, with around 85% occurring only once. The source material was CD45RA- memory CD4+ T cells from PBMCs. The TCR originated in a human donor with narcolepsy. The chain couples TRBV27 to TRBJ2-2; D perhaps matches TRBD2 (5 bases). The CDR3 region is CASSSLGSTGELFF. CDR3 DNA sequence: TGTGCCAGCAGCTCACTGGGGAGCACGGGGGAGCTGTTTTTT.